This T cell receptor beta chain was sequenced in a study of cytomegalovirus exposure and HLA in healthy donors. Study overall: The study placed roughly four fifths of its 350 to 450 genotyped donors in the Caucasian-associated ancestry cluster. Study-wide findings and caveats: Reportedly, fewer N-insertions than the roughly 600-donor mean appeared in an Asian-associated ancestry cluster in a later analysis.

A word on this clone: Its antigen remains unidentified.

Vbeta (60) and Jbeta (13) primers were used in the PCR. Only in-frame clones appear in the TCRdb table, and some are missing; sequencing was by immunoSEQ multiplex PCR. The data hold more than 110,000 clones, with about four fifths observed a single time. This CDR3 contains 14 residues. Losses at the gene ends were 4 bases for V and 2 bases for J; bases not matched to a gene: 5. The germline CDR1 and CDR2 sequences are SGDLS and YYNGEE. The TCR comes from a man aged 35-49 years in good health and CMV-seropositive. This chain connects TRBV9 to TRBJ1-1; TRBD1 matches 7 bases. The sequencing sample was made of PBMCs. The CDR3 spells CASSFGQENTEAFF. For the CDR3, the DNA is TGTGCCAGCAGCTTCGGACAGGAAAACACTGAAGCTTTCTTT.